Below, 4 T cell receptor beta chains from the same sample are listed, as sequenced in a study of T cell changes during pregnancy in multiple sclerosis. The data were produced by immunoSEQ multiplex PCR, yet TCRdb's version contains in-frame clones alone and is incomplete. The sample consists of more than 55,000 clones, around 94% of them appearing once. This sample comprised CD8+ T cells from peripheral blood mononuclear cells, obtained after pregnancy. The receptors derive from a female donor with multiple sclerosis, enrolled in a pregnancy study.

This clone was seen a handful of times. The gene calls are TRBV25-1 and TRBJ2-2; D possibly corresponds to TRBD2 (5 bases). The ends were cut back, 6 bases at V and 3 bases at J, with 14 bases in the middle. The germline V gene encodes CDR1 MGHDK and CDR2 SYGVNS. The CDR3 length is 15 residues. The CDR3, as DNA: TGTGCCAGCAGCACTAGGTCTTCTGACACCGGGGAGCTGTTTTTT. Amino acids: CASSTRSSDTGELFF.

The chain uses TRBV27 and TRBJ2-7, with TRBD2 as a possible D gene (6 bases). Trimming stripped 2 bases from V and 5 bases from J, with 16 bases between. In germline, CDR1 is MNHEY, CDR2 SMNVEV (reference sequence). There are 15 residues in the CDR3. This CDR3 is CASSLNRGGKDEQYF. The CDR3 coding sequence is TGTGCCAGCAGTTTAAATAGGGGAGGCAAAGACGAGCAGTACTTC.

In DNA, the CDR3 is TGCGCCAGCAGCCAAGACAGGGGTGAGACCCAGTACTTC. Translation gives CASSQDRGETQYF. The gene calls are TRBV4-1 and TRBJ2-5; tentatively, D is TRBD1 (6 bases). The CDR3 runs 13 residues. Germline V gene lookup returns CDR1 MGHRA and CDR2 YSYEKL. The V end lost 0 bases, the J end lost 5 bases, and 7 bases lay between the germline ends.

This chain uses TRBV5-4 with TRBJ2-7; 7 positions match TRBD2. The V and J ends lost 5 bases and 6 bases, in that order; junction bases with no gene match: 8. This CDR3 is built from 13 residues. CDR1 and CDR2 (germline): SGHNT, YYREEE (reference sequence). DNA for the CDR3: TGTGCCAGCAGTTGGGGGGGAGGGGCCGAGCAGTACTTC. It translates to CASSWGGGAEQYF.